This T cell receptor beta chain was found in a study of T cells in Graves' hyperthyroidism and ophthalmopathy. This CDR3 spans 15 amino acids. Trimming took 3 bases from V and 6 from J; bases not matched to a gene: 4. CDR1 SGDLS and CDR2 YYNGEE come from the germline V gene. This clonotype was detected a few times. Its matching antigen is unknown. Amplified TCR beta CDR3 regions derived from RNA transcripts. Using the HTBI primer set, a first-round RT-PCR was run on the TCR CDR3. Via MiXCR, TCRdb re-called the multiplex PCR reads, giving one row per CDR3 protein. In the table there are hundreds of thousands of distinct CDR3 sequences, 12% to 15% of which are singletons. Study observations and caveats: Most thyroid clonotypes expanded above 0.001 appeared in blood too. The authors' 13 V-J model separated ophthalmopathy from stable hyperthyroidism.

Patients were excluded because of uncontrolled infection, other autoimmune disease, pregnancy or lactation. This clonotype was obtained from a young woman with Graves' hyperthyroidism. V and J are TRBV9 and TRBJ2-2; 11 bases are shared with TRBD1. The sample was blood. The CDR3 region has the DNA TGTGCCAGCAGCGGACGGACAGGGGGCCCCGGGGAGCTGTTTTTT. Residues: CASSGRTGGPGELFF.